These 3 T cell receptor beta chains originate from one sample sequenced in a study of shared clonotypes between healthy human individuals (dated by TCRdb to 2018 to 2021). Libraries were made using the immunoSEQ multiplex PCR assay. TCRdb provides this immuneACCESS table in a form limited to in-frame rearrangements. Some clones are lacking; in checked studies, under half of them reflect an unresolved V gene, and why the rest are absent is not known. This sample is represented by roughly 650,000 clones; about 96% of them were singletons. The top ten hold about 0.11% of the sample. CD8 naive samples were CD45RO-negative cells positively selected for CCR7, giving a CD45RA+CCR7+ population that excluded TemRA cells. Sequencing was carried out using naive CD8+ T cells sorted from blood. What the cell subset or site label conveys for this sample: CD45RA+CCR7+. All receptors derive from a woman aged 25 to 39 in good health.

The V gene is TRBV28, the J gene TRBJ1-5, with D uncertain. CDR1 is MDHEN, CDR2 SYDVKM, per germline. V lost 2 bases and J 4 bases, leaving 12 bases between the germline ends. The CDR3 spans 15 residues. CDR3 sequence: CASSLGAAGNQPQHF. CDR3 DNA sequence: TGTGCCAGCAGTTTAGGTGCGGCAGGAAATCAGCCCCAGCATTTT.

The V and J genes are TRBV7-8 and TRBJ1-5; a weak D match, TRBD1 (6 bases). Trimming stripped 1 base from V and 9 bases from J, with 16 bases between. The CDR3 spans 15 residues. The V gene's germline CDR1 is SGHVS and CDR2 FQNEAQ. CDR3 sequence (DNA): TGTGCCAGCAGCTTAGGAGGGGGGGGCCGGTCGCCCCAGCATTTT. This codes for CASSLGGGGRSPQHF.

This chain uses TRBV5-4 with TRBJ2-7; D is possibly TRBD2 (5 bases). The CDR3 length is 14 residues. Germline V gives CDR1 SGHNT, CDR2 YYREEE (reference sequence). V was cut by 3 bases and J by 2 bases, with 12 bases left in between. CDR3 sequence: CASSWSPGTYEQYF. CDR3 nucleotides: TGTGCCAGCAGCTGGAGTCCGGGGACCTACGAGCAGTACTTC.